The rows below give T cell receptor beta chains drawn from one sample of a study of low-dose radiotherapy and immunotherapy resistance in tumors. In TCRdb, the reads were re-called with MiXCR into one record per CDR3 protein. The sample has under 95,000 distinct CDR3 sequences, around 17% seen once. The sequencing here drew on PBMCs, taken before treatment. Receptors were obtained from a male donor with prostate cancer. Both conserved end residues are part of each CDR3. The D gene is left open where the match is weak. Clone size is not always given. Where it is, it says once, few, many or a class for expanded clones.

CDR3 protein: CATRGSTDTQYF
CDR3 DNA: TGTGCCACCCGGGGGAGCACAGATACGCAGTATTTT
clone size: many
V gene: TRBV27
D gene: -
J gene: TRBJ2-3

CDR3 protein: CASSRDGGTSEKLFF
CDR3 DNA: TGTGCCAGCAGCCGCGACGGGGGGACTAGTGAAAAACTGTTTTTT
clone size: -
V gene: TRBV14
D gene: -
J gene: TRBJ1-4

CDR3 protein: CASSFGRGAEETQYF
CDR3 DNA: TGTGCCAGCAGCTTTGGGCGGGGGGCGGAAGAGACCCAGTACTTC
clone size: many
V gene: TRBV7-8
D gene: TRBD2
J gene: TRBJ2-5

CDR3 protein: CASSFRPGPGGSGELFF
CDR3 DNA: TGTGCCAGCAGTTTCCGGCCGGGGCCCGGAGGCTCCGGGGAGCTGTTTTTT
clone size: many
V gene: TRBV7-6
D gene: -
J gene: TRBJ2-2

CDR3 protein: CASRLGGYRGYEQYF
CDR3 DNA: TGTGCCAGCAGGCTCGGGGGGTATAGGGGTTACGAGCAGTACTTC
clone size: many
V gene: TRBV6-2/TRBV6-3
D gene: TRBD2
J gene: TRBJ2-7

CDR3 protein: CSGGTWGNEQFF
CDR3 DNA: TGCAGCGGGGGGACTTGGGGGAATGAGCAGTTCTTC
clone size: many
V gene: TRBV29-1
D gene: -
J gene: TRBJ2-1

CDR3 protein: CARIRDWWQYF
CDR3 DNA: TGTGCCAGAATCCGGGATTGGTGGCAGTACTTC
clone size: many
V gene: TRBV26
D gene: -
J gene: TRBJ2-7

CDR3 protein: CATGGGPYEQYF
CDR3 DNA: TGTGCCACCGGTGGGGGTCCCTACGAGCAGTACTTC
clone size: many
V gene: TRBV2
D gene: -
J gene: TRBJ2-7

CDR3 protein: CASSLWTGVQETQYF
CDR3 DNA: TGTGCCAGCAGCTTATGGACAGGGGTACAAGAGACCCAGTACTTC
clone size: -
V gene: TRBV7-9
D gene: TRBD1
J gene: TRBJ2-5

CDR3 protein: CASSLRLATQETQYF
CDR3 DNA: TGTGCCAGCAGCCTCCGACTAGCAACCCAAGAGACCCAGTACTTC
clone size: many
V gene: TRBV9
D gene: TRBD2
J gene: TRBJ2-5

CDR3 protein: CASSPLGLAGLETQYF
CDR3 DNA: TGTGCCAGCAGCCCATTGGGACTAGCGGGGTTAGAGACCCAGTACTTC
clone size: many
V gene: TRBV12-3/TRBV12-4
D gene: TRBD2
J gene: TRBJ2-5

CDR3 protein: CASSLGFRRATGNEQFF
CDR3 DNA: TGCGCCAGCAGCTTGGGTTTTCGGCGGGCAACCGGCAATGAGCAGTTCTTC
clone size: many
V gene: TRBV5-1
D gene: -
J gene: TRBJ2-1

CDR3 protein: CASSYLAGGPSYEQYF
CDR3 DNA: TGTGCCAGCAGCTACCTCGCGGGGGGGCCTTCCTACGAGCAGTACTTC
clone size: many
V gene: TRBV7-9
D gene: TRBD2
J gene: TRBJ2-7

CDR3 protein: CAISRGNYGYTF
CDR3 DNA: TGTGCCATCTCGAGGGGAAACTATGGCTACACCTTC
clone size: many
V gene: TRBV12-3/TRBV12-4
D gene: -
J gene: TRBJ1-2

CDR3 protein: CATSDPGTSGGPDTQYF
CDR3 DNA: TGTGCCACCAGTGATCCGGGGACTAGCGGGGGCCCAGATACGCAGTATTTT
clone size: many
V gene: TRBV24-1
D gene: TRBD2
J gene: TRBJ2-3

CDR3 protein: CASSAQGEELFF
CDR3 DNA: TGTGCCAGCAGTGCCCAGGGGGAGGAGCTGTTTTTT
clone size: -
V gene: TRBV14
D gene: TRBD1
J gene: TRBJ2-2

CDR3 protein: CAIGGLVIHEQYF
CDR3 DNA: TGTGCCATCGGGGGACTAGTCATCCACGAGCAGTACTTC
clone size: many
V gene: TRBV10-3
D gene: TRBD2
J gene: TRBJ2-7

CDR3 protein: CASRSGGYGYTF
CDR3 DNA: TGTGCCAGCAGGTCAGGGGGCTATGGCTACACCTTC
clone size: many
V gene: TRBV6-1
D gene: TRBD1
J gene: TRBJ1-2

CDR3 protein: CASSQERGPIIAYEQFF
CDR3 DNA: TGTGCCAGCAGCCAAGAGCGAGGACCCATAATAGCCTATGAGCAGTTCTTC
clone size: many
V gene: TRBV3-1
D gene: -
J gene: TRBJ2-1

CDR3 protein: CAISQLTSGGANTQYF
CDR3 DNA: TGTGCCATCAGCCAACTAACTAGCGGGGGGGCGAATACGCAGTATTTT
clone size: many
V gene: TRBV10-3
D gene: TRBD2
J gene: TRBJ2-3

CDR3 protein: CASRNPHLAGGPPGELFF
CDR3 DNA: TGTGCCAGCAGAAACCCCCACTTAGCGGGGGGTCCACCCGGGGAGCTGTTTTTT
clone size: few
V gene: TRBV6-8
D gene: TRBD2
J gene: TRBJ2-2

CDR3 protein: CAISGDRDDNTIYF
CDR3 DNA: TGTGCCATCAGTGGGGACAGGGACGACAACACCATATATTTT
clone size: many
V gene: TRBV10-3
D gene: TRBD1
J gene: TRBJ1-3

CDR3 protein: CASSLGGSGTDTQYF
CDR3 DNA: TGTGCCAGCAGTTTGGGCGGCTCGGGGACAGATACGCAGTATTTT
clone size: many
V gene: TRBV12-3/TRBV12-4
D gene: -
J gene: TRBJ2-3

CDR3 protein: CASSQTQGFNEQFF
CDR3 DNA: TGTGCCAGCAGCCAGACACAGGGTTTCAATGAGCAGTTCTTC
clone size: many
V gene: TRBV3-1
D gene: -
J gene: TRBJ2-1

CDR3 protein: CASNAGEHNEQFF
CDR3 DNA: TGTGCCAGCAACGCGGGGGAGCACAATGAGCAGTTCTTC
clone size: many
V gene: TRBV13
D gene: TRBD2
J gene: TRBJ2-1

CDR3 protein: CASSPGGSLSGEQYF
CDR3 DNA: TGTGCCAGCTCACCTGGGGGCTCTTTATCGGGCGAGCAGTACTTC
clone size: many
V gene: TRBV18
D gene: -
J gene: TRBJ2-7

CDR3 protein: CASSQTGGGRNEQYF
CDR3 DNA: TGTGCCAGCAGCCAGACGGGGGGGGGACGCAACGAGCAGTACTTC
clone size: many
V gene: TRBV13
D gene: TRBD2
J gene: TRBJ2-7

CDR3 protein: CASSQDPSAGELFF
CDR3 DNA: TGTGCCAGCAGTCAGGATCCCTCGGCCGGGGAGCTGTTTTTT
clone size: many
V gene: TRBV11-2
D gene: -
J gene: TRBJ2-2

CDR3 protein: CASSPGGSNQPQHF
CDR3 DNA: TGTGCCAGCAGTCCGGGGGGGTCCAATCAGCCCCAGCATTTT
clone size: few
V gene: TRBV7-9
D gene: -
J gene: TRBJ1-5

CDR3 protein: CASRMGQYTGELFF
CDR3 DNA: TGTGCCAGCAGGATGGGACAGTACACCGGGGAGCTGTTTTTT
clone size: -
V gene: TRBV6-1
D gene: TRBD1
J gene: TRBJ2-2

CDR3 protein: CASSVAGDRVYNEQFF
CDR3 DNA: TGTGCCAGCAGCGTAGCTGGGGACAGGGTTTACAATGAGCAGTTCTTC
clone size: few
V gene: TRBV9
D gene: TRBD1
J gene: TRBJ2-1

CDR3 protein: CASRNRQGGVSTDTQYF
CDR3 DNA: TGTGCCAGCAGAAATAGACAGGGGGGAGTATCCACAGATACGCAGTATTTT
clone size: many
V gene: TRBV7-2
D gene: TRBD1
J gene: TRBJ2-3

CDR3 protein: CASRVDPSTDTQYF
CDR3 DNA: TGTGCCAGCAGGGTGGATCCTAGCACAGATACGCAGTATTTT
clone size: many
V gene: TRBV19
D gene: -
J gene: TRBJ2-3

CDR3 protein: CASSQSPRGAVYGYTF
CDR3 DNA: TGTGCCAGCAGCCAGTCTCCGAGGGGAGCCGTCTATGGCTACACCTTC
clone size: few
V gene: TRBV16
D gene: -
J gene: TRBJ1-2

CDR3 protein: CASRQGWGVHTIYF
CDR3 DNA: TGTGCCAGCAGGCAGGGATGGGGCGTCCACACCATATATTTT
clone size: many
V gene: TRBV6-2/TRBV6-3
D gene: -
J gene: TRBJ1-3

CDR3 protein: CASSEAGTETQYF
CDR3 DNA: TGTGCCAGCAGTGAGGCAGGGACGGAGACCCAGTACTTC
clone size: many
V gene: TRBV2
D gene: -
J gene: TRBJ2-5

CDR3 protein: CATSDSARGGSDEQYF
CDR3 DNA: TGTGCCACCAGTGATTCCGCCCGGGGGGGCAGCGACGAGCAGTACTTC
clone size: -
V gene: TRBV24-1
D gene: TRBD2
J gene: TRBJ2-7

CDR3 protein: CSARAGLGMGVDTGELFF
CDR3 DNA: TGCAGTGCTAGGGCAGGGCTGGGAATGGGGGTGGACACCGGGGAGCTGTTTTTT
clone size: many
V gene: TRBV20-1
D gene: -
J gene: TRBJ2-2

CDR3 protein: CASSGGGLQETQYF
CDR3 DNA: TGCGCCAGCAGCGGAGGGGGACTCCAAGAGACCCAGTACTTC
clone size: many
V gene: TRBV5-1
D gene: -
J gene: TRBJ2-5

CDR3 protein: CASSITRGGAGELFF
CDR3 DNA: TGTGCCAGCAGCATAACCCGCGGAGGGGCCGGGGAGCTGTTTTTT
clone size: -
V gene: TRBV6-2/TRBV6-3
D gene: -
J gene: TRBJ2-2

CDR3 protein: CASSSPGLGHTIYF
CDR3 DNA: TGCGCCAGCAGTTCCCCGGGACTCGGACACACCATATATTTT
clone size: -
V gene: TRBV23-1
D gene: -
J gene: TRBJ1-3

CDR3 protein: CASTSAGGTDTQYF
CDR3 DNA: TGTGCCAGCACTTCAGCGGGGGGTACAGATACGCAGTATTTT
clone size: many
V gene: TRBV6-5
D gene: TRBD2
J gene: TRBJ2-3

CDR3 protein: CASSGQGGNTDTQYF
CDR3 DNA: TGTGCCAGCAGTGGGCAGGGGGGAAACACAGATACGCAGTATTTT
clone size: -
V gene: TRBV2
D gene: -
J gene: TRBJ2-3

CDR3 protein: CASSQGLAGGGEQFF
CDR3 DNA: TGCGCCAGCAGCCAGGGACTAGCGGGGGGAGGTGAGCAGTTCTTC
clone size: many
V gene: TRBV4-1
D gene: TRBD2
J gene: TRBJ2-1

CDR3 protein: CASSYTSGGQETQYF
CDR3 DNA: TGTGCCAGCAGTTACACTAGCGGGGGCCAAGAGACCCAGTACTTC
clone size: few
V gene: TRBV27
D gene: TRBD2
J gene: TRBJ2-5

CDR3 protein: CSAAYGTSGPDTQYF
CDR3 DNA: TGCAGTGCAGCGTACGGGACTAGCGGGCCCGATACGCAGTATTTT
clone size: many
V gene: TRBV20-1
D gene: TRBD2
J gene: TRBJ2-3

CDR3 protein: CASSLGEALFF
CDR3 DNA: TGTGCCAGCAGCTTGGGCGAGGCGCTGTTTTTT
clone size: many
V gene: TRBV7-8
D gene: -
J gene: TRBJ2-2

CDR3 protein: CASSLRGQDQYEQYF
CDR3 DNA: TGTGCCAGCAGCCTGAGGGGACAGGATCAATACGAGCAGTACTTC
clone size: many
V gene: TRBV5-5
D gene: TRBD1
J gene: TRBJ2-7